This T cell receptor beta chain was observed in a study of CD8+ T cells in alopecia areata. Notes on the study in general: Lesional scalp exceeded normal scalp in clonality, especially in alopecia totalis/universalis. Between patients, shared TCR sequences were less clear than in mice. This was possibly due in part to HLA diversity in the patient population.

In alopecia areata patients, both lesional scalp punch biopsies and peripheral blood were collected. About this clone itself: The antigen is undetermined.

CDR1 and CDR2 from the germline V gene are GTSNPN and SVGIG (reference sequence). Trimming removed 0 bases at V and 0 bases at J, with 3 bases between. The CDR3 sequence is 12 residues long. Investigators isolated RNA and reverse transcribed it into cDNA to act as the sequencing template. TCRdb's table, derived via immunoSEQ multiplex PCR, lists solely in-frame clones and lacks some. Of roughly 140,000 clones listed, about 50% are singletons. The chain employs TRBV30 and TRBJ2-7; D is unclear. This receptor was taken from a human donor with alopecia areata. The source material was CD8+ T cells sorted from blood, sampled at week 0. For the CDR3, the DNA is TGTGCCTGGAGTGTAGTCTCCTACGAGCAGTACTTC. Translating gives CAWSVVSYEQYF.